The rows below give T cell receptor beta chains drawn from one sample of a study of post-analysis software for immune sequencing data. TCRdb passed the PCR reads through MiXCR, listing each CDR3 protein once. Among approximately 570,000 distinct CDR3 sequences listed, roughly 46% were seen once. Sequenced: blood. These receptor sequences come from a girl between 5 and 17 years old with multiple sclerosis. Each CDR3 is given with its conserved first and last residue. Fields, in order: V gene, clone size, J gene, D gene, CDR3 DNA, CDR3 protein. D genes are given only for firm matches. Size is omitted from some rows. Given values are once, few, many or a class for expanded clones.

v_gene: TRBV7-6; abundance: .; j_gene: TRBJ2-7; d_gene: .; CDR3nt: TGTGCCAGCAGCTCGCAAACAGGTAGCTCCTACAATGAGCAGTACTTC; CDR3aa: CASSSQTGSSYNEQYF
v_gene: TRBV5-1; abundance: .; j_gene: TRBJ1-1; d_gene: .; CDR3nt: TGCGCCAGCAGCATCGGGGGTGAGTTGAACACTGAAGCTTTCTTT; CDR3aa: CASSIGGELNTEAFF
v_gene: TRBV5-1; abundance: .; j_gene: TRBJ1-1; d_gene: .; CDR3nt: TGCGCCAGCAGTTCCGGGACATTGAACACTCAAGCTTTCTTT; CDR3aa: CASSSGTLNTQAFF
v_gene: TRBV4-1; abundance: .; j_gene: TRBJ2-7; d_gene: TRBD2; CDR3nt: TGCGCCAGCAGCCCCTTGGGACTAGCGACCTCCTACGAGCAGTACTTC; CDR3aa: CASSPLGLATSYEQYF
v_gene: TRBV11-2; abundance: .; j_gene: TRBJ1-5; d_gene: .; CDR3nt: TGTGCCAGCAGCTTAGATAACGGTGGGCCTCAGCCCCAGCATTTT; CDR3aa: CASSLDNGGPQPQHF
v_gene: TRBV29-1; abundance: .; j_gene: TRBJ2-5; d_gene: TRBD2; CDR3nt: TGCAGCTTCTTGATCACCCCCGGGAGGGAGACCCAGTACTTC; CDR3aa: CSFLITPGRETQYF
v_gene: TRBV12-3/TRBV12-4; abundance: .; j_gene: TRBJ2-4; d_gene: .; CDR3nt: TGTGCCAGCAGTTTACTCGATACTAAAAACATTCAGTACTTC; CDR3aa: CASSLLDTKNIQYF
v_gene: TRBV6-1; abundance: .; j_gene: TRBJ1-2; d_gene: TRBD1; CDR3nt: TGTGCCAGCAGATGGACAGGACCTTATGGCTGCACCTTC; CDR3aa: CASRWTGPYGCTF
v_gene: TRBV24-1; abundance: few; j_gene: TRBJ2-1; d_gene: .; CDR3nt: TGTGCCACCAGTGACGCGACCCTAGCCGACCGGCAGTTCTTC; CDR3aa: CATSDATLADRQFF
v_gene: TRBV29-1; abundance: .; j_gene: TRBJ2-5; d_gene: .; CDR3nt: TGCAGCGTTGAACGAGTCGCCGTCAAGACCCAGTACTTC; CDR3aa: CSVERVAVKTQYF
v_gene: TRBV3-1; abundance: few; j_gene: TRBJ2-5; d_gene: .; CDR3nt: TGTGCCAGCAGCCAAGACAGGGGCCTCCAAGAGACCCAGTACTTC; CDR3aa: CASSQDRGLQETQYF
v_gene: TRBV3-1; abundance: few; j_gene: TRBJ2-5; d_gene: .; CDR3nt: TGTGCCAGCAGCCACGACGTGGAGACCCAGTACTTC; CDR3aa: CASSHDVETQYF
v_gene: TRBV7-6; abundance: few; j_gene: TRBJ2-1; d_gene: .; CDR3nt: TGTGCCAGCAGCCCCTCCCCAACGGGGAATGAGCAGTTCTTC; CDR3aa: CASSPSPTGNEQFF
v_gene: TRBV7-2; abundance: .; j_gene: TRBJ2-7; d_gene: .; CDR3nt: TGTGCCAGCAGCTTAGTGGCAGGCCCCTACGAGCAGTACTTC; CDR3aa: CASSLVAGPYEQYF
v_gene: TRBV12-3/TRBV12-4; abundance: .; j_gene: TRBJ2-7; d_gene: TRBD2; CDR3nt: TGTGCCAGCAGTTTCTCTCGCCTAGCGGGCTCCGAGCAGTACTTC; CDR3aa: CASSFSRLAGSEQYF
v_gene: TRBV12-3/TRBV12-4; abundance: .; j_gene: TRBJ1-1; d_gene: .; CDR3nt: TGTGCCAGCAGTTTTCGGATGGACATTTTGAACACTGAAGCTTTCTTT; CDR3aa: CASSFRMDILNTEAFF
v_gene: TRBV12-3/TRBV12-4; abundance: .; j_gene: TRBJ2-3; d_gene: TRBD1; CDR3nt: TGTGCCAGCCATTCCGGGACAGAGGACGGACGGACGCAGTATTTT; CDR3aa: CASHSGTEDGRTQYF
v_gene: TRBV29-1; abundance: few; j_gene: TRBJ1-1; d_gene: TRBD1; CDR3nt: TGCAGCGTGAGGGGACAGGGGGTATCTCAAGCTTTCTTT; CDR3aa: CSVRGQGVSQAFF
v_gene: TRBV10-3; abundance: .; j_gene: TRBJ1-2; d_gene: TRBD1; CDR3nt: TGTGCCATCGCCGAAACAGGGGAGGAAGACTATGGCTACACCTTC; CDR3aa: CAIAETGEEDYGYTF
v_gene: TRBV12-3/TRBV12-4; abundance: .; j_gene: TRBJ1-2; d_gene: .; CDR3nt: TGTGCCAGCAGTTTGGGATTGTTGGGGGGCTATGGCTACACCTTC; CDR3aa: CASSLGLLGGYGYTF
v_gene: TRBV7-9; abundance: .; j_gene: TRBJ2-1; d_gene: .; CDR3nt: TGTGCCAGCAGCGTCGCGAACTACAATGAGCAGTTCTTC; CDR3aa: CASSVANYNEQFF
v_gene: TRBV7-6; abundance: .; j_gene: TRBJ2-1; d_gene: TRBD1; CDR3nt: TGTGCCAGCAGCTTAGGGCACAGGGGCAATGAGCAGTTCTTC; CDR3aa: CASSLGHRGNEQFF
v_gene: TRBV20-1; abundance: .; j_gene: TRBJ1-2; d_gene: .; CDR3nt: TGCAGTGCTAGAGAACGAGAACATGGCTACACCTTC; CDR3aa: CSAREREHGYTF
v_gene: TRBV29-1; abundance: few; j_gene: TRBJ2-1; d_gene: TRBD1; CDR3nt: TGCAGCGTTGGGGGAGGAGGACAGGGGAACAATGAGCAGTTCTTC; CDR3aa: CSVGGGGQGNNEQFF
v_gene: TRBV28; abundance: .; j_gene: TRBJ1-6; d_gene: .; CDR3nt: TGTGCCAGCAGCACCCCGGCAGGACCCTATAATTCACCCCTCCACTTT; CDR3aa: CASSTPAGPYNSPLHF
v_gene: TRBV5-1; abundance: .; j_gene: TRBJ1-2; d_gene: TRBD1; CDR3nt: TGCGCCAGCAGCTTGGGACAGGGATGGTATGGCTACACCTTC; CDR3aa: CASSLGQGWYGYTF
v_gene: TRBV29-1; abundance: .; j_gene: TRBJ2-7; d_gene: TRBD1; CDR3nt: TGCAGCGTTGAAAGGGGGACAGGGTTGAACGAGCAGTACTTC; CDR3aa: CSVERGTGLNEQYF
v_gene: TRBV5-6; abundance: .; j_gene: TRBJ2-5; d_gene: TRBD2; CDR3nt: TGTGCCAGCAGCTACTCTTCGGACGGGAGGGAGACCCAGTACTTC; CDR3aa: CASSYSSDGRETQYF
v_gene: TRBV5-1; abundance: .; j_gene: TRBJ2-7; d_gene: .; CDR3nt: TGCGCCAGCAGCTTGGACTTTTCGAGCTCCTACGAGCAGTACTTC; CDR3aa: CASSLDFSSSYEQYF
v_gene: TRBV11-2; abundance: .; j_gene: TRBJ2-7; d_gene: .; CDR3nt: TGTGCCAGCAGCCAGAGACAATTCCCGTTCTACGAGCAGTACTTC; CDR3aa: CASSQRQFPFYEQYF
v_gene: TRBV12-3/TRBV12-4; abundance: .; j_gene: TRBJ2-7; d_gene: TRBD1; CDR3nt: TGTGCCAGCAGTCCTAAACAGGGGTGGTCCTACGAGCAGTACTTC; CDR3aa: CASSPKQGWSYEQYF
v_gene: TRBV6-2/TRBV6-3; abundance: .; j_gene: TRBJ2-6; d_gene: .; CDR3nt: .; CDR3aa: CASTGSGNTIYFGEGTGANVLTF
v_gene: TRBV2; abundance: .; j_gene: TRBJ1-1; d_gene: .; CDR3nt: TGTGCCACCAGGGAAAGTGGCACTGAAGCTTTCTTT; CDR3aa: CATRESGTEAFF
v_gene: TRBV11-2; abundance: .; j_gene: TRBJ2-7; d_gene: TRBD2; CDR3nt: TGTGCCAGCAGCTCCGACCGGGGTAGCGGGGGATCCTACGAGCAGTACTTC; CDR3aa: CASSSDRGSGGSYEQYF
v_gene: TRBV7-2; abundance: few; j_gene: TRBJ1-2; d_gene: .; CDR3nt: TGTGCCAGCAGCTTTGGCAGGGGTCATGGCTACACCTTC; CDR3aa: CASSFGRGHGYTF
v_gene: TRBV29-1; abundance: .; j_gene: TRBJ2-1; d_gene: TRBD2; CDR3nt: TGCAGCGTGGGGAGTAGCGGGAGTAGGCAGTTCTTC; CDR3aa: CSVGSSGSRQFF
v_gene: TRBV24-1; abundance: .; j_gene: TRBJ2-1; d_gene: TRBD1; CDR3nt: TGTGCCACCAGTGATCCCGGGACAGGAGCACCCTACAATGAGCAGTTCTTC; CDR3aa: CATSDPGTGAPYNEQFF
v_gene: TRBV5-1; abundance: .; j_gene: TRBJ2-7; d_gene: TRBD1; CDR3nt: TGCGCCAGCAGCCCCCGGGACAGGGACTCCCACGAGCAGTACTTC; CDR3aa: CASSPRDRDSHEQYF
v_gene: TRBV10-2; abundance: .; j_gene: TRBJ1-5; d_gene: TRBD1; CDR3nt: TGCGCCAGCAGTGAGGCTACAGGGGGTGATCAGCCCCAGCATTTT; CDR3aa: CASSEATGGDQPQHF
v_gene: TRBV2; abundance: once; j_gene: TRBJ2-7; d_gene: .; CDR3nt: TGTGCCAGCGAGGAGGGACCGAGAGTGTACGAGCAGTACTTC; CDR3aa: CASEEGPRVYEQYF
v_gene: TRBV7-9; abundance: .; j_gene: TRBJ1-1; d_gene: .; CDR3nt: TGTGCCAGCAGCTTAGCGCTACGTGGGACTAAGAACACTGAAGCTTTCTTT; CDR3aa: CASSLALRGTKNTEAFF
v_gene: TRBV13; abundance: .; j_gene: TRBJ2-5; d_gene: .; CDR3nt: TGTGCCAGCACCTCAACGGGACCCCAAGAGACCCAGTACTTC; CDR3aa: CASTSTGPQETQYF
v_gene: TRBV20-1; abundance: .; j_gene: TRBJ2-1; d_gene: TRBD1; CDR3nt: TGCAGTGCTAGAGATTCAAGGACAGGGTCCTACAATGAGCAGTTCTTC; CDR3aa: CSARDSRTGSYNEQFF
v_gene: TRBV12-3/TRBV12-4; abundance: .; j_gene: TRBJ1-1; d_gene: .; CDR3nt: TGTGCCAGCAGTCCACAGGGTGGGGACACTGAAGCTTTCTTT; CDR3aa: CASSPQGGDTEAFF
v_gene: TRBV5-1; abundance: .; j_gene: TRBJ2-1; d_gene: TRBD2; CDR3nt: TGCGCCAGCAGCCTACTACTAGCGGGAGATGGTGAGCAGTTCTTC; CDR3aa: CASSLLLAGDGEQFF
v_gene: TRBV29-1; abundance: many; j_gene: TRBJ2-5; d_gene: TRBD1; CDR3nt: TGCAGCGTTGAAATGCAGGCAGGGGGCTGGGAGACCCAGTACTTC; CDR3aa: CSVEMQAGGWETQYF
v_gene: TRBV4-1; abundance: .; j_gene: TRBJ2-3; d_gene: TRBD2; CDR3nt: TGCGCCAGCAGCCGACATCTTGGACTAGCGGAGACGAATACGCAGTATTTT; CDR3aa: CASSRHLGLAETNTQYF
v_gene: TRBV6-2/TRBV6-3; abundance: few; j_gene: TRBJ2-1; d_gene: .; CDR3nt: TGTGCCAGCAGTTTGGACCCCAATGAGCAGTTCTTC; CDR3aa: CASSLDPNEQFF
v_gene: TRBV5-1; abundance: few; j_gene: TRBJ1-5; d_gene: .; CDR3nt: TGCGCCAGCAAACCCGCAGGGAGTGACTTTCAGCCCCAGCATTTT; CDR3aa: CASKPAGSDFQPQHF
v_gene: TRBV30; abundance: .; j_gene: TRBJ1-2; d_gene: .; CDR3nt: TGTGCCTGGAGTGTACTCGGGACACCCTATGGCTACACCTTC; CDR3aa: CAWSVLGTPYGYTF
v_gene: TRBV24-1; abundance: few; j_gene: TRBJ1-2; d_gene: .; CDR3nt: TGTGCCACCAGTGAGACGAAGGGTGGCTACACCTTC; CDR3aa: CATSETKGGYTF
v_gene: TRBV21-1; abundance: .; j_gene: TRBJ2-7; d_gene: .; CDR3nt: TGTGCCAGCAGCAAATCCTCGGGCTACGAGCAGTACTTC; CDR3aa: CASSKSSGYEQYF
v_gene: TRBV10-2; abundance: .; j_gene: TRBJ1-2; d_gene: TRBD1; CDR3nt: TGCGCCAGCAGCCGGGACAGGGCCGTCTATGGCTACACCTTC; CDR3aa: CASSRDRAVYGYTF